This T cell receptor (beta chain) was sequenced during a study of T-cell memory formation after mild COVID-19. Study context: Clusters were largely donor specific.

MiXCR, applied by TCRdb to the 5' RACE reads, yields one record per CDR3 protein. The top ten hold 39% of the sample, which has roughly 89,000 distinct CDR3 sequences, about 15% seen once. This CDR3 spans 13 amino acids. The V and J ends lost 3 bases and 6 bases respectively, with 12 bases between them. CDR1 is SGHRS and CDR2 is YFSETQ in the germline V gene. General study results and limits: Pre-infection memory held some responding clones, suggesting pre-existing cross-reactive T cells responded. A second wave expanding day 15 to 37 was CD4+-biased; contracting clones were balanced.

This clonotype was picked up many times. Its specificity is not known. The rearrangement joins TRBV5-1 to TRBJ1-1, with D uncertain. The material sequenced was PBMCs or a T cell subset sorted from them (not recorded which). This sequence originates from a man younger than 35 who had mild COVID-19 (a few samples of this study predate the infection). Cell type and time point are not known. CDR3 nucleotide sequence: TGCGCCAGCAGCTCCGCGGGTGCTTCTGAAGCTTTCTTT. Protein: CASSSAGASEAFF.